These 20 T cell receptor beta chains were sequenced from one sample in a study of T cells in localized non-small cell lung cancer. The repertoire was sequenced with immunoSEQ multiplex PCR; TCRdb's copy has only in-frame clones and lacks some. The repertoire has 1,000 to 1,500 clones, 15% to 25% of them found once; the top ten carry under 20%. The starting material was normal lung tissue next to the tumor, obtained before any cancer treatment. The receptors stem from a man aged 40 to 69 with stage I squamous cell lung carcinoma.

V and J are TRBV11-3 and TRBJ2-5; 11 bases fit TRBD2. Germline-derived CDR1 and CDR2 are SGHNT and YENEEA. CDR3 size: 18 residues. With 2 bases clipped from V and 1 base from J, the junction kept 9 bases outside the gene matches. The CDR3 DNA reads as TGTGCCAGCAGCTTAAGGCTAGCGGGGGGACGAGGCCAAGAGACCCAGTACTTC. Translated, it gives CASSLRLAGGRGQETQYF.

J is TRBJ2-1 and V is TRBV11-3; either TRBD1 or TRBD2 may supply D (7 bases each). This CDR3 contains 14 residues. The V end was cut by 8 bases, the J end by 5 bases, with 16 bases between. CDR1 and CDR2 from the germline V gene are SGHNT and YENEEA. For the CDR3, the DNA is TGTGCCAGCCGAACCAGGGGGGGTAACAATGAGCAGTTCTTC. Its translation is CASRTRGGNNEQFF. The full variable domain, completed using reference TRBV11-3 and TRBJ2-1, is EAGVVQSPRYKIIEKKQPVAFWCNPISGHNTLYWYLQNLGQGPELLIRYENEEAVDDSQLPKDRFSAERLKGVDSTLKIQPAELGDSAVYLCASRTRGGNNEQFFGPGTRLTVL.

This clone is termed medium-sized. The chain uses TRBV7-1 and TRBJ1-1; 8 bases line up with TRBD1. TRBV7-1 is placed among ORFs of uncertain function. This CDR3 has 13 residues. V was clipped by 5 bases and J by 4 bases; unmatched bases: 3. The CDR3 DNA follows: TGTGCCAGCAGCCCAACAGGGGGCACTGAAGCTTTCTTT. This translates into CASSPTGGTEAFF.

This clone has just a few counts. The gene calls are TRBV9 and TRBJ1-6, with D possibly matching TRBD1 (6 bases). V was clipped by 3 bases and J by 5 bases, with 15 bases between them. The V gene's germline CDR1 is SGDLS and CDR2 YYNGEE. The CDR3 contains 16 residues. Here the CDR3 reads CASSDQGSGNNSPLHF. CDR3 DNA sequence: TGTGCCAGCAGCGACCAGGGGTCCGGGAATAATTCACCCCTCCACTTT.

This clone is categorized as large. CDR3 nucleotides: TGTGCCAGCTCACCAGGGACCTTGAACACTGAAGCTTTCTTT. Its protein product is CASSPGTLNTEAFF. The V and J genes are TRBV18 and TRBJ1-1, with D possibly TRBD1 on 5 matching bases. V gave up 2 bases and J gave up 0 bases, with 7 bases separating them. The length of the CDR3 is 14 residues. CDR1 and CDR2 (germline): KGHSH, LQKENI.

V and J are TRBV6-8 and TRBJ1-2; D gene uncertain. The CDR3 extends over 13 amino acids. The V gene's germline CDR1 is MNHGY and CDR2 SAAAGT. Trimming stripped 7 bases from V and 4 bases from J, with 13 bases between. CDR3 DNA: TGTGCCAGCAACGATTGGGGTAGCTATGGCTACACCTTC. This sequence encodes CASNDWGSYGYTF.

This clone was observed a few times. The chain employs TRBV6-8 and TRBJ1-2, with D perhaps matching TRBD1 (5 bases). Germline values: CDR1 MNHGY, CDR2 SAAAGT. CDR3 length equals 21 residues. With 2 bases removed from V and 1 base from J, the gap between germline ends came to 29 bases. CDR3 coding DNA: TGTGCCAGCAGTTACGGGTTAAAAGGGGCCCCTTCGCTACATATTAACTATGGCTACACCTTC. The encoded protein is CASSYGLKGAPSLHINYGYTF.

The rearrangement joins TRBV28 to TRBJ2-1; unclear D gene. V gave up 3 bases and J gave up 0 bases, with 12 bases separating them. Per germline, CDR1 MDHEN and CDR2 SYDVKM. The CDR3 is made up of 16 amino acids. CDR3 nucleotides: TGTGCCAGCAGTTTGAAGGGTCGAAGCTCCTACAATGAGCAGTTCTTC. Its translation: CASSLKGRSSYNEQFF. The whole variable domain, filled in from reference TRBV28 and TRBJ2-1, reads DVKVTQSSRYLVKRTGEKVFLECVQDMDHENMFWYRQDPGLGLRLIYFSYDVKMKEKGDIPEGYSVSREKKERFSLILESASTNQTSMYLCASSLKGRSSYNEQFFGPGTRLTVL.

In its sample, this clone was seen a few times. The chain couples TRBV19 to TRBJ1-6, with D hard to call. Germline lookup yields CDR1 LNHDA and CDR2 SQIVND (reference sequence). The CDR3 runs to 12 residues. V gave up 3 bases and J gave up 10 bases, with 7 bases separating them. This chain's CDR3 is CASSITGSPLHF. The CDR3 DNA follows: TGTGCCAGTAGTATTACCGGATCACCCCTCCACTTT.

This clone has only a few counts. The V call is TRBV6-8, the J call TRBJ1-6; 7 nucleotides align to TRBD1. Looked up from germline, CDR1 is MNHGY and CDR2 is SAAAGT. The CDR3 covers 15 residues. Trimming at V came to 2 bases and at J to 9 bases, leaving 7 bases not matched to a gene. The CDR3 DNA reads TGTGCCAGCAGTTACCGACAGGGTGGAGTTTCACCCCTCCACTTT. It yields the protein CASSYRQGGVSPLHF.

Judged by abundance, this clone is medium-sized. J is TRBJ1-1 and V is TRBV11-3; D is unresolved. This CDR3 has 18 amino acids. CDR1 is SGHNT and CDR2 is YENEEA in the germline V gene. Trimming took 0 bases from V and 4 from J, leaving 21 bases between them. This CDR3 is CASSLEAPVEGMGTEAFF. The DNA for the CDR3 is TGTGCCAGCAGCTTAGAAGCTCCCGTCGAAGGGATGGGCACTGAAGCTTTCTTT.

This clone was seen a few times. This chain uses TRBV28 with TRBJ1-3; 7 positions agree with TRBD1. V was pared by 5 bases and J by 4 bases, with 8 bases of the junction left unmatched. Germline-derived CDR1 and CDR2 are MDHEN and SYDVKM. The CDR3 runs 15 residues. CDR3 amino acids: CASSPRQGWGNTIYF. Written as DNA, the CDR3 is TGTGCCAGCAGTCCCAGACAGGGTTGGGGAAACACCATATATTTT.

V gene TRBV29-1 combines with J gene TRBJ1-3; 10 nucleotides line up with TRBD1. Looked up from germline, CDR1 is SQVTM and CDR2 is ANQGSEA. V dropped 4 bases and J dropped 1; count of bases not matched to a gene: 7. This CDR3 comprises 16 residues. CDR3 loop: CSVGGTGQGSGNTIYF. Here the CDR3 DNA reads TGCAGCGTTGGGGGGACGGGACAGGGGTCTGGAAACACCATATATTTT.

V gene TRBV5-1 combines with J gene TRBJ1-5, with 8 bases matching TRBD1. Germline CDR1 is SGHRS and CDR2 is YFSETQ. The trim removed 4 bases at V and 7 bases at J, leaving 7 bases unmatched. The CDR3 loop spans 14 amino acids. The CDR3 reads CASSTGQGEQPQHF. In nucleotides, the CDR3 is TGCGCCAGCAGCACCGGACAGGGAGAACAGCCCCAGCATTTT.

V gene TRBV30 combines with J gene TRBJ1-1, with unresolved D. The CDR3 totals 11 residues. Trimming took off 3 bases at V and 3 bases at J, with 5 bases between the two ends. CDR1 and CDR2 from the germline V gene are GTSNPN and SVGIG (reference sequence). The chain's CDR3 is CAWRGYTEAFF. The DNA for the CDR3 is TGTGCCTGGAGGGGGTACACTGAAGCTTTCTTT.

This chain uses TRBV6-8 with TRBJ2-7; D possibly corresponds to TRBD1 (5 bases). This CDR3 has 12 residues. Germline V lookup: CDR1 MNHGY, CDR2 SAAAGT. The germline V and J ends were trimmed by 8 bases and 5 bases, with 13 bases remaining between them. The CDR3 coding sequence is TGTGCCAGCGCCAATTCCAGGGACGAGCAGTACTTC. Translated, it gives CASANSRDEQYF.

The chain recombines TRBV6-8 with TRBJ1-3; maybe TRBD1 (5 bases). The CDR3 is 15 amino acids. Trimming took 6 bases from V and 1 from J, leaving 13 bases between them. Germline-derived CDR1 and CDR2 are MNHGY and SAAAGT. The CDR3 DNA is TGTGCCAGCAGAGATGTGGGGGAATCTGGAAACACCATATATTTT. Encoded protein: CASRDVGESGNTIYF.

This chain joins TRBV29-1 and TRBJ2-2; D gene uncertain. CDR3 size: 15 residues. V was clipped by 4 bases and J by 0 bases, with 12 bases between them. In germline, CDR1 is SQVTM, CDR2 ANQGSEA. The CDR3 coding sequence is TGCAGCGTTGTGATTGGTGTTTCGAACACCGGGGAGCTGTTTTTT. Encoded protein: CSVVIGVSNTGELFF.

The chain couples TRBV4-1 to TRBJ1-6; TRBD1 is a possible D gene (6 bases). V was cut by 3 bases and J by 3 bases, with 27 bases left in between. Germline V lookup: CDR1 MGHRA, CDR2 YSYEKL. This CDR3 is built from 21 residues. CDR3 sequence reads: CASSQDLPGGGHLFYNSPLHF. The CDR3 DNA sequence: TGCGCCAGCAGCCAGGACCTTCCCGGGGGGGGCCATCTATTCTATAATTCACCCCTCCACTTT.

The chain is built from TRBV7-5 and TRBJ1-2; the table's D call TRBD1 went unverified against the DNA. TRBV7-5 counts as a pseudogene. The length of the CDR3 is 16 residues. In DNA form, the CDR3 reads TGTGCAAGTCGTGTCAGTGGGGCCTTTATTAACTATGGCTACACCTTC. Its protein product is CASRVSGAFINYGYTF.